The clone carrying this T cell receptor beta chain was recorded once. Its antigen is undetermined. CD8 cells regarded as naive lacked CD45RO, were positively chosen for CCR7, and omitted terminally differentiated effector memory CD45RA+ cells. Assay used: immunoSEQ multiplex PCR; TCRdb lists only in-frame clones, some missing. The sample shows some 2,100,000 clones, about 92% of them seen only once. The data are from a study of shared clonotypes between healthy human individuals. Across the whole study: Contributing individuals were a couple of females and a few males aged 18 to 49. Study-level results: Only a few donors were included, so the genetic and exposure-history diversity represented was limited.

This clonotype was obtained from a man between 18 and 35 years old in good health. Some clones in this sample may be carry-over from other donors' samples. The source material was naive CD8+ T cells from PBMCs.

This CDR3 is CASSLVWGETQYF. The CDR3 DNA follows: TGTGCCAGCAGTTTAGTGTGGGGAGAGACCCAGTACTTC. The chain has TRBV28 and TRBJ2-5; D gene unclear. In germline, CDR1 is MDHEN, CDR2 SYDVKM. V lost 2 bases, J lost 4 bases, and 8 bases lay in between. The CDR3 totals 13 residues.